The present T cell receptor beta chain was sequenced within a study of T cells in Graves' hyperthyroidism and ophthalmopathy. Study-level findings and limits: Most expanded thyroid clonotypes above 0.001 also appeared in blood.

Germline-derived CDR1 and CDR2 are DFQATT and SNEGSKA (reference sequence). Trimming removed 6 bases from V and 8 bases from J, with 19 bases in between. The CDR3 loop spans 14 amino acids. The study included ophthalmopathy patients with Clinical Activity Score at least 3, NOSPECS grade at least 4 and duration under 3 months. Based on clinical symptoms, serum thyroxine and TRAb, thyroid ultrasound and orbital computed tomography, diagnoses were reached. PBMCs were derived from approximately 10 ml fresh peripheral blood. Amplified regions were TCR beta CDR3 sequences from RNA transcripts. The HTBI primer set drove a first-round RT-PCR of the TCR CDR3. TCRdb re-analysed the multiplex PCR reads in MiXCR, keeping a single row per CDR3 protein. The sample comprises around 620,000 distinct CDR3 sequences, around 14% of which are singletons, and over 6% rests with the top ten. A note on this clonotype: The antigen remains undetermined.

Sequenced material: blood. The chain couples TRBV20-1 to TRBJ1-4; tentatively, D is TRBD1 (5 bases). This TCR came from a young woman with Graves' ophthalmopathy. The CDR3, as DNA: TGCAGTGCCATTATACGCAGGGATGGGGAAAAACTGTTTTTT. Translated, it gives CSAIIRRDGEKLFF.